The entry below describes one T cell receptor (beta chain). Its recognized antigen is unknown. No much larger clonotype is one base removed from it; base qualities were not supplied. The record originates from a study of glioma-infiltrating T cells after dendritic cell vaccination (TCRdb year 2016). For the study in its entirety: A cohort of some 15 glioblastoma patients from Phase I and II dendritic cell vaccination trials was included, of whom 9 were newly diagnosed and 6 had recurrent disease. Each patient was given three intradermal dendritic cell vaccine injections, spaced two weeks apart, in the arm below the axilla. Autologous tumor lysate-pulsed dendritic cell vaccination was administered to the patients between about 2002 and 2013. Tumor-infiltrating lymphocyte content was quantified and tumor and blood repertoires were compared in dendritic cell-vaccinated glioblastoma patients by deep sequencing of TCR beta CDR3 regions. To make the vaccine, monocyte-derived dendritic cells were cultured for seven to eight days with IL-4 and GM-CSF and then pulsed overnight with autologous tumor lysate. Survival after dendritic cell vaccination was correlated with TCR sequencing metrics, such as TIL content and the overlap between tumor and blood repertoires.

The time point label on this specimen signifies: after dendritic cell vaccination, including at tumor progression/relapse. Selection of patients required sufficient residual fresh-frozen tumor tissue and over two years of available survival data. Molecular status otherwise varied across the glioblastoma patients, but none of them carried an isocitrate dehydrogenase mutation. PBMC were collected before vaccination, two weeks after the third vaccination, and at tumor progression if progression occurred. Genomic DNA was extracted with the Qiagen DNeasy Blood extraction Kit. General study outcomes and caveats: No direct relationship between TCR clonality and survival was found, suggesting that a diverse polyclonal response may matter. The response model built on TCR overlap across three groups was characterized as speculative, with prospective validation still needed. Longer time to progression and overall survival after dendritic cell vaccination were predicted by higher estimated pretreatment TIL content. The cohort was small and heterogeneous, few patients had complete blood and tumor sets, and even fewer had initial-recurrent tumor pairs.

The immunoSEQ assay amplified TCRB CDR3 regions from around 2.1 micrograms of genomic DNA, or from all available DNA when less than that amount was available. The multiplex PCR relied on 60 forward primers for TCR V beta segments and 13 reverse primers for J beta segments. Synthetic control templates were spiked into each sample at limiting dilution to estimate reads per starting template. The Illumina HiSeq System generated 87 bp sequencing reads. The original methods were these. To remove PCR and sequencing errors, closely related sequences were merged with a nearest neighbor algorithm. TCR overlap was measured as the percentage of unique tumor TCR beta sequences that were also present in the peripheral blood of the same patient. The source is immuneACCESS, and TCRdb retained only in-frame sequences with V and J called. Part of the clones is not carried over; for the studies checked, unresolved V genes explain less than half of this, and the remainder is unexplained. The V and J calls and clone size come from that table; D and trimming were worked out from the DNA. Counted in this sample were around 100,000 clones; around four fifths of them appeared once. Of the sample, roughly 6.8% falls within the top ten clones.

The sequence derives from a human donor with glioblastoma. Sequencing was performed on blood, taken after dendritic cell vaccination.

The bases are TGTGCCAGCAGTCAGGGCAGCCAAGAGACCCAGTACTTC. It translates to CASSQGSQETQYF. The V gene is TRBV6-6 and the J gene is TRBJ2-5; matching of 5 bases hints at TRBD1 as the D gene. A distance of 8 bases separates the germline ends of V and J, which lose 5 bases and 1 base respectively. CDR1 and CDR2, per the germline V gene (reference sequence), are MNHNY and SVGAGI. The CDR3 holds 13 amino acids from the cysteine to the phenylalanine. Only the CDR3 portion is preserved as DNA: 39 bases, with reading frame beginning at the first base.